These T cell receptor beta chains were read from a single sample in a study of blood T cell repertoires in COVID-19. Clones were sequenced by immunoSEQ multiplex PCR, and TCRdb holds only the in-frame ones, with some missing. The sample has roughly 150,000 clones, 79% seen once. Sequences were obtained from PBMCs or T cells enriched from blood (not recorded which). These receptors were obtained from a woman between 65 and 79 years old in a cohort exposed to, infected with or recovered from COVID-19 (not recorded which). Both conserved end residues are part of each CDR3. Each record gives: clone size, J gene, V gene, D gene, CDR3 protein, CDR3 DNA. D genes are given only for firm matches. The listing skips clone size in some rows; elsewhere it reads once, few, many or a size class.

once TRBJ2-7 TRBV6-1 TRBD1 CASSDRDRGYEQYF TGTGCCAGCAGTGACCGGGACAGGGGCTACGAGCAGTACTTC
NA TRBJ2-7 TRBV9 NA CASSGGSSGGYEQYF TGTGCCAGCAGCGGGGGCTCATCCGGGGGCTACGAGCAGTACTTC
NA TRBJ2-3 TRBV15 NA CATSRLPASTDTQYF TGTGCCACCAGCAGACTACCCGCTAGCACAGATACGCAGTATTTT
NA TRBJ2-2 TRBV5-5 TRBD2 CASSSRTSFTGELFF TGTGCCAGCAGCTCCCGGACTAGTTTCACCGGGGAGCTGTTTTTT
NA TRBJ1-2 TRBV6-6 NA CASSSGRGYGYTF TGTGCCAGCAGTTCCGGGAGGGGGTATGGCTACACCTTC
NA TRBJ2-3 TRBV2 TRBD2 CASNPGTSVADTQYF TGTGCCAGTAATCCCGGGACTAGCGTAGCAGATACGCAGTATTTT
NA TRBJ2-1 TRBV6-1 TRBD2 CASSGSGTSGNNEQFF TGTGCCAGCAGTGGATCCGGGACTAGCGGCAACAATGAGCAGTTCTTC
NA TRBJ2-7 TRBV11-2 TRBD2 CASSRSPLTSEYEQYF TGTGCCAGCAGCCGTTCCCCTCTGACTAGCGAGTACGAGCAGTACTTC
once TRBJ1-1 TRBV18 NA CASSPLQGRNTEAFF TGTGCCAGCTCACCATTGCAGGGTAGGAACACTGAAGCTTTCTTT
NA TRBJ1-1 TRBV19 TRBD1 CASSDRAWNTEAFF TGTGCCAGTAGTGACAGGGCTTGGAACACTGAAGCTTTCTTT
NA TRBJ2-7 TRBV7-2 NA CASSRSRVRTYEQYF TGTGCCAGCAGCCGCTCGCGTGTGAGGACCTACGAGCAGTACTTC
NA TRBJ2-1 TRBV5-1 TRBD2 CASRDPRGGFSMDEQFF TGCGCCAGCAGGGACCCTCGCGGGGGATTCTCGATGGATGAGCAGTTCTTC
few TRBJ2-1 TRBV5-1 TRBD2 CASSPQSGLASEQFF TGCGCCAGCAGCCCACAATCGGGACTAGCGAGTGAGCAGTTCTTC
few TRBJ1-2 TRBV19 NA CASSHDGASSGNGYTF TGTGCCAGTAGTCACGACGGAGCCTCGTCCGGAAATGGCTACACCTTC
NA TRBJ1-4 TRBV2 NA CASSEEGLGEKLFF TGTGCCAGCAGTGAAGAGGGGCTTGGTGAAAAACTGTTTTTT
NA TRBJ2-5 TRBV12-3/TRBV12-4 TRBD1 CASSARQGSTQYF TGTGCCAGCAGTGCCCGACAGGGATCGACCCAGTACTTC
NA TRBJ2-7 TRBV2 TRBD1 CASSTGQPPYEQYF TGTGCCAGCAGTACGGGACAGCCTCCCTACGAGCAGTACTTC
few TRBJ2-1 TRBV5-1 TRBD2 CASSLGLAGVSDEQFF TGCGCCAGCAGCCTCGGACTAGCGGGAGTTTCGGATGAGCAGTTCTTC
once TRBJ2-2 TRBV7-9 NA CASSYVLGDTGELFF TGTGCCAGTTCCTATGTTTTGGGAGACACCGGGGAGCTGTTTTTT
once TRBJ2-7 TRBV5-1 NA CASSRGGGHEQYF TGCGCCAGCAGTCGGGGTGGCGGCCACGAGCAGTACTTC
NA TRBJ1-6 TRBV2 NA CASSEGLAAGSPLHF TGTGCCAGCAGTGAAGGCTTGGCGGCGGGGTCACCCCTCCACTTT
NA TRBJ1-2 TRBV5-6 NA CASSPLGGIFNYGYTF TGTGCCAGCAGCCCCTTGGGAGGGATCTTTAACTATGGCTACACCTTC
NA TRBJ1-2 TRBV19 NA CASSILLGAGGYTF TGTGCCAGTAGTATCCTCCTGGGGGCAGGAGGCTACACCTTC
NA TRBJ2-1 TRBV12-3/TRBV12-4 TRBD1 CASSPLRQGALFF TGTGCCAGCAGTCCTCTCAGACAGGGGGCTTTGTTCTTC
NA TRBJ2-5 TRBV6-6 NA CASSRSLGTGEVSQTQYF TGTGCCAGCAGTCGTTCCCTTGGCACAGGGGAGGTCTCCCAGACCCAGTACTTC
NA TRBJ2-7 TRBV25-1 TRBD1 CASSLTGTGSYEQYF TGTGCCAGCAGTTTAACCGGGACAGGTTCCTACGAGCAGTACTTC
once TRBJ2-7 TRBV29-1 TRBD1 CSVGTGGYEQYF TGCAGCGTGGGGACAGGGGGCTACGAGCAGTACTTC
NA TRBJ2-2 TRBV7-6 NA CASSLGLSGELFF TGTGCCAGCAGCTTGGGCCTAAGCGGGGAGCTGTTTTTT
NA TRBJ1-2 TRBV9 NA CASSVGGGIYGYTF TGTGCCAGCAGCGTAGGGGGAGGGATTTATGGCTACACCTTC
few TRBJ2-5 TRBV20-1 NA CSASQYGGRAEETQYF TGCAGTGCTAGTCAGTATGGCGGCAGGGCCGAAGAGACCCAGTACTTC
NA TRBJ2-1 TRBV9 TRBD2 CASSVGGLPQLNEQFF TGTGCCAGCAGCGTAGGGGGACTACCCCAACTCAATGAGCAGTTCTTC
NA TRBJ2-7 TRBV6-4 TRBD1 CASFLPGQGRYEQYF TGTGCCAGTTTTCTACCGGGACAGGGGAGATACGAGCAGTACTTC
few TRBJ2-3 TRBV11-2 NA CASSYSGGDTQYF TGTGCCAGCAGCTACTCAGGGGGGGATACGCAGTATTTT
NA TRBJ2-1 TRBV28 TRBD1 CASRTIGQGSNEQFF TGTGCCAGCAGAACTATAGGACAGGGCAGTAATGAGCAGTTCTTC
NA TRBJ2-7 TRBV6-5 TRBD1 CASRSGTGSDHEQYF TGTGCCAGCAGGTCCGGGACAGGGTCGGACCACGAGCAGTACTTC
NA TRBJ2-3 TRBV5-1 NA CASSLTVVVSTDTQYF TGCGCCAGCAGCTTAACGGTGGTCGTAAGCACAGATACGCAGTATTTT
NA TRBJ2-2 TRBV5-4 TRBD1 CASSKLTGANTGELFF TGTGCCAGCAGCAAACTCACAGGGGCGAACACCGGGGAGCTGTTTTTT
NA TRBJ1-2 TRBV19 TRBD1 CASSIGQGGFYGYTF TGTGCCAGTAGTATCGGACAGGGGGGGTTCTATGGCTACACCTTC
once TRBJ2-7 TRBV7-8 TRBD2 CASSLAPTSGSYEQYF TGTGCCAGCAGCTTAGCTCCGACTAGCGGGAGCTACGAGCAGTACTTC
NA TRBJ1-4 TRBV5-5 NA CASSRGIGGEKLFF TGTGCCAGCAGCCGGGGAATCGGAGGTGAAAAACTGTTTTTT
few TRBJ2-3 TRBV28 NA CASRDPGLYTDTQYF TGTGCCAGCAGAGATCCGGGACTCTACACAGATACGCAGTATTTT
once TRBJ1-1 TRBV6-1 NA CASSEERGGGLIF TGTGCCAGCAGTGAGGAAAGGGGAGGTGGGTTGATCTTT
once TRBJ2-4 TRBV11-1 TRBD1 CASSSSTGANIQYF TGTGCCAGCAGCTCCTCGACAGGGGCTAACATTCAGTACTTC
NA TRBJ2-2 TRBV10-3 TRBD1 CAISWTGAPNGELFF TGTGCCATCAGCTGGACAGGGGCCCCGAACGGGGAGCTGTTTTTT
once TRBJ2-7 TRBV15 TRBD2 CATSRAAGDYEQYF TGTGCCACCAGCAGAGCGGCGGGAGACTACGAGCAGTACTTC
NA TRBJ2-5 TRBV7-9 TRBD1 CASRSGTGGAETQYF TGTGCCAGCAGATCCGGGACAGGGGGCGCGGAGACCCAGTACTTC
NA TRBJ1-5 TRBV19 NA CASSTGTYSNQPQHF TGTGCCAGTAGCACAGGAACGTATAGCAATCAGCCCCAGCATTTT
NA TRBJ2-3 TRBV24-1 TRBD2 CATSDQREERDTQYF TGTGCCACCAGTGATCAGCGGGAGGAGAGAGATACGCAGTATTTT
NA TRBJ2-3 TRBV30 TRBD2 CAWRRREGADTQYF TGTGCCTGGAGGAGGCGGGAGGGAGCAGATACGCAGTATTTT
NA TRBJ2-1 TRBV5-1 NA CASSFGWEVQRNEQFF TGCGCCAGCAGCTTTGGGTGGGAGGTCCAGAGGAATGAGCAGTTCTTC
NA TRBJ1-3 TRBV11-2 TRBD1 CASSLDLASTGYTIYF TGTGCCAGCAGCTTAGATCTGGCCTCGACAGGGTACACCATATATTTT
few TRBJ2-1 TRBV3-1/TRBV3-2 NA CASSQNLGYNEQFF TGTGCCAGCAGCCAAAACCTAGGTTACAATGAGCAGTTCTTC